This TCR beta chain is drawn from a study of metastatic and nonmetastatic thyroid tumors. Study-wide background: Both malignant and benign thyroid patients supplied peripheral blood and tumor or nodule tissue samples, across which the repertoires of these patients were then compared. Study observations and caveats: A significant increase in TCR beta diversity was reportedly seen in malignant thyroid tumors relative to benign nodules, in blood and tumor.

Regarding this clone: Its antigen is not known.

Trimming took off 8 bases at V and 1 base at J, with 11 bases between the two ends. Looked up from germline, CDR1 is DFQATT and CDR2 is SNEGSKA (reference sequence). CDR3 length: 12 amino acids. Thyroid surgery had not been preceded by any treatment in any patient. Original processing notes: In papillary thyroid cancer, a distant-metastasis classifier was built using CDR3 differences across clinicopathological groups. TCRdb re-called the PCR reads via MiXCR. TCRdb, rather than the study authors, made the V and J calls. The sample consists of approximately 21,000 clones, 15% to 20% of them appearing once.

This chain joins TRBV20-1 and TRBJ2-5, with D possibly called TRBD1 or TRBD2 (5 bases each). The sample consisted of blood. The sequence came from a male donor with papillary thyroid cancer or a benign thyroid nodule (not recorded which). Some clones in this sample may be carry-over from other donors' samples. As DNA, the CDR3 is TGCAGTTTCTCTGGGACCCAAGAGACCCAGTACTTC. Translation gives CSFSGTQETQYF.